This TCR beta chain came from a study of blood T cells in healthy people across ages. Study overall: There was about one barcoded beta molecule captured by template switching per two T cells.

This clonotype was counted between two and nine times. What it binds is not known. Each sample used at least 6.5 million PBMCs. Combining a sample-barcoded 5' primer with a J-beta primer mix, a second PCR ran for about 7 to 12 cycles. All cDNA molecules were each tagged by a template-switch adaptor with 12 random nucleotides. MiXCR, run by TCRdb on the 5' RACE reads, gives a single entry per CDR3 protein. The table records some 1.5 million distinct CDR3 sequences, 35% to 45% of them present only once. Regarding the study as a whole: Unknown CMV status may confound age-related changes in expanded clones.

The source is a young woman in good health. Sequenced: blood.

CDR3 DNA sequence: TGCGCCAGCAGCTGGGGACTAGCGGGAGTCATCGGGGAGCTGTTTTTT. Translating gives CASSWGLAGVIGELFF. This chain joins TRBV5-1 and TRBJ2-2; 14 nucleotides agree with TRBD2. V lost 3 bases, J lost 7 bases, and 5 bases stayed unmatched. The CDR3 is made up of 16 amino acids. CDR1 is SGHRS and CDR2 is YFSETQ in the germline V gene.